The 29 T cell receptor beta chains listed next were all sequenced from one sample in a study of OX40 agonist ivuxolimab in advanced cancers. Assay used: immunoSEQ multiplex PCR; TCRdb lists only in-frame clones, some missing. The repertoire holds approximately 90,000 clones, with 88% as singletons. Sequenced here: CD4+ or CD8+ T cells sorted from blood, sampled in a trial of the OX40 agonist ivuxolimab. The receptors derive from an adult with an advanced solid tumor such as melanoma, head and neck, liver or kidney cancer.

This clone was seen a handful of times. CDR3 DNA sequence: TGTGCCAGCCGCCTCGGACTGAGCGGTCAGCCCCAGCATTTT. This sequence encodes CASRLGLSGQPQHF. The rearrangement uses TRBV28 and TRBJ1-5; no clear D gene. Trimming removed 8 bases at V and 6 bases at J, with 17 bases between. Germline V gives CDR1 MDHEN, CDR2 SYDVKM. This CDR3 comprises 14 residues.

This clone was counted only a few times. This chain joins TRBV20-1 and TRBJ1-2; 7 bases are shared with TRBD1. The CDR3 is 11 amino acids. CDR1 and CDR2 (germline): DFQATT, SNEGSKA (reference sequence). V lost 3 bases to trimming and J lost 6 bases; unmatched junction nucleotides: 1. The CDR3 sequence: CSARTGNGYTF. CDR3 sequence (DNA): TGCAGTGCTAGGACAGGGAATGGCTACACCTTC.

The CDR3 protein is CASSPTWGYEQYF. CDR3 coding DNA: TGTGCCAGTAGTCCTACTTGGGGCTACGAGCAGTACTTC. V gene TRBV19 combines with J gene TRBJ2-7; no clear D gene. Germline V lookup: CDR1 LNHDA, CDR2 SQIVND (reference sequence). CDR3 size: 13 residues. Trimming shortened V by 5 bases and J by 3 bases, and 11 bases separated the two germline ends.

V and J are TRBV5-8 and TRBJ2-1, with TRBD2 matching 11 bases. Trimming cost V 6 bases and J 6 bases; bases outside gene matches: 8. The CDR3 runs to 15 residues. From germline, CDR1 is SGHTS and CDR2 YDEGEE. In DNA form, the CDR3 reads TGTGCCAGCACGCCGGGACTAGCGGTCCTCAATGAGCAGTTCTTC. It translates to CASTPGLAVLNEQFF.

The chain carries TRBV5-1 and TRBJ2-5; 11 bases line up with TRBD2. Germline V gives CDR1 SGHRS, CDR2 YFSETQ. The CDR3 has 18 residues. V was clipped by 4 bases and J by 1 base; unmatched bases: 12. CDR3 loop: CASSPGVAGGLFQETQYF. CDR3 in DNA: TGCGCCAGCAGCCCGGGAGTAGCGGGGGGGCTCTTCCAAGAGACCCAGTACTTC.

This chain joins TRBV30 and TRBJ2-2; a possible D gene is TRBD2 (6 bases). This CDR3 contains 13 residues. Trimming cost V 2 bases and J 4 bases, with 8 bases left between them. Germline assignment: CDR1 GTSNPN and CDR2 SVGIG (reference sequence). This chain's CDR3 is CAWSTAGTGELFF. The CDR3 DNA reads TGTGCCTGGAGTACAGCGGGCACCGGGGAGCTGTTTTTT.

The chain employs TRBV7-9 and TRBJ1-2; 10 nucleotides align to TRBD1. Trimming cost V 4 bases and J 7 bases; bases outside gene matches: 12. Per germline, CDR1 SEHNR and CDR2 FQNEAQ (reference sequence). This CDR3 is built from 16 residues. CDR3: CASSSAPGQGTTGYTF. The CDR3, as DNA: TGTGCCAGCAGCTCGGCGCCGGGACAGGGGACTACTGGCTACACCTTC.

This clone was picked up a small number of times. This rearrangement joins TRBV9 to TRBJ2-5; tentatively, D is TRBD2 (5 bases). The germline V and J ends were trimmed by 0 bases and 13 bases, with 13 bases remaining between them. CDR1 SGDLS and CDR2 YYNGEE come from the germline V gene. This CDR3 is 12 amino acids long. CDR3 bases: TGTGCCAGCAGCGTAGATGCCAGCGGCCCGTACTTC. Residues: CASSVDASGPYF.

In nucleotides, the CDR3 is TGTGCCAGTAGTAGAGCTAGGGGGGCTCTCACAGATACGCAGTATTTT. Translated, it gives CASSRARGALTDTQYF. The chain has TRBV19 and TRBJ2-3; D possibly matches TRBD1 or TRBD2 (6 bases each). Germline-derived CDR1 and CDR2 are LNHDA and SQIVND (reference sequence). This CDR3 is built from 16 residues. V was cut by 4 bases and J by 2 bases, with 16 bases left in between.

The V gene is TRBV6-1, the J gene TRBJ2-7; tentatively, D is TRBD1 (5 bases). V was clipped by 9 bases and J by 3 bases, with 9 bases between them. Germline CDR1 reads MNHNS; CDR2 reads SASEGT. This CDR3 is built from 11 residues. The CDR3 region has the DNA TGTGCCAGTTTCAGGGACTACGAGCAGTACTTC. It specifies CASFRDYEQYF.

V usage is TRBV28 and J usage is TRBJ1-1; a possible D gene is TRBD1 (6 bases). Trimming removed 1 base from V and 6 bases from J, with 21 bases in between. The germline V gene encodes CDR1 MDHEN and CDR2 SYDVKM. The CDR3 spans 17 residues. CDR3 amino acids: CASSLLSLRDQGPEAFF. The CDR3 DNA is TGTGCCAGCAGTTTATTAAGTCTTAGGGACCAGGGGCCTGAAGCTTTCTTT.

V is TRBV18 and J is TRBJ1-3; no clear D gene. V was trimmed by 0 bases and J by 5 bases, leaving 11 bases between them. The CDR3 extends over 15 amino acids. CDR1 and CDR2 (germline): KGHSH, LQKENI. CDR3 sequence (DNA): TGTGCCAGCTCACCACCGACGGGATTTAGAAACACCATATATTTT. This sequence encodes CASSPPTGFRNTIYF.

V usage is TRBV5-6 and J usage is TRBJ2-7; 8 bases map to TRBD2. Losses at the gene ends were 1 base for V and 2 bases for J; bases not matched to a gene: 2. The CDR3 contains 14 residues. Germline CDR1 reads SGHDT; CDR2 reads YYEEEE. CDR3 coding DNA: TGTGCCAGCAGCTTGCCGGGGGGGCCCTACGAGCAGTACTTC. It specifies CASSLPGGPYEQYF.

The chain links TRBV7-9 to TRBJ1-4; D might be TRBD1 (6 bases). Germline loops: CDR1 SEHNR, CDR2 FQNEAQ (reference sequence). The CDR3 has 14 amino acids. V lost 5 bases and J 7 bases, leaving 14 bases between the germline ends. The CDR3 sequence is CASSPPGGGEKLFF. CDR3 in DNA: TGTGCCAGCAGCCCTCCGGGAGGGGGTGAAAAACTGTTTTTT.

This chain links TRBV30 with TRBJ1-4; 9 bases are a match to TRBD1. The junction had 4 bases not matched to a gene; V was cut back by 0 bases and J by 2 bases. The CDR3 totals 16 residues. Per the germline V gene, CDR1 is GTSNPN and CDR2 is SVGIG (reference sequence). The CDR3 is CAWSVLGTGTNEKLFF. The CDR3 DNA follows: TGTGCCTGGAGTGTATTGGGGACAGGGACTAATGAAAAACTGTTTTTT. Full variable domain (rest looked up from reference TRBV30 and TRBJ1-4): SQTIHQWPATLVQPVGSPLSLECTVEGTSNPNLYWYRQAAGRGLQLLFYSVGIGQISSEVPQNLSASRPQDRQFILSSKKLLLSDSGFYLCAWSVLGTGTNEKLFFGSGTQLSVL.

This sequence joins TRBV13 and TRBJ2-6; no reliable D call. Trimming stripped 2 bases from V and 3 bases from J, with 2 bases between. The CDR3 sequence is 13 residues long. Germline assignment: CDR1 PRHDT and CDR2 FYEKMQ (reference sequence). CDR3 sequence: CASSLHGANVLTF. The CDR3 DNA is TGTGCCAGCAGCTTACATGGGGCCAACGTCCTGACTTTC.

This clone was seen only once. J is TRBJ1-1 and V is TRBV7-2, with no clear D. With 5 bases removed from V and 4 bases from J, the gap between germline ends came to 14 bases. The CDR3 extends over 14 amino acids. CDR1 and CDR2 (germline): SGHTA, FQGNSA. The CDR3 loop reads CASSRARMRTEAFF. The CDR3 region has the DNA TGTGCCAGCAGCCGGGCCAGGATGCGCACTGAAGCTTTCTTT. The full variable domain, rest sourced from reference TRBV7-2 and TRBJ1-1, is GAGVSQSPSNKVTEKGKDVELRCDPISGHTALYWYRQSLGQGLEFLIYFQGNSAPDKSGLPSDRFSAERTGGSVSTLTIQRTQQEDSAVYLCASSRARMRTEAFFGQGTRLTVV.

This rearrangement joins TRBV5-6 to TRBJ1-4; TRBD1 matches at 7 bases. The junction had 3 bases not matched to a gene; V was cut back by 2 bases and J by 2 bases. The length of the CDR3 is 15 residues. CDR1 is SGHDT and CDR2 is YYEEEE in the germline V gene. The CDR3 reads CASSFRGTTNEKLFF. The DNA of the CDR3 is TGTGCCAGCAGCTTCAGGGGGACCACTAATGAAAAACTGTTTTTT.

CDR3 nucleotides: TGTGCCAGCAGCCAACTCCGCAGGGGGCTTGGGAACATTCAGTACTTC. It is translated as CASSQLRRGLGNIQYF. This chain joins TRBV5-4 and TRBJ2-4; 8 nucleotides align to TRBD1. Germline V gene sequence: CDR1 SGHNT, CDR2 YYREEE (reference sequence). After removal of 4 bases from V and 7 bases from J, the junction contained 13 bases not matched to a gene. This CDR3 region has 16 residues.

This clone showed up just once. The chain has TRBV10-1 and TRBJ2-1; no reliable D call. The CDR3 spans 13 residues. Germline V gives CDR1 WNHNN, CDR2 SYGVQD (reference sequence). V was trimmed by 6 bases and J by 4 bases, leaving 10 bases between them. The CDR3 protein is CASSLNAYNEQFF. CDR3 DNA sequence: TGCGCCAGCAGCCTAAACGCTTACAATGAGCAGTTCTTC.

This clone was observed a single time. This chain links TRBV7-2 with TRBJ2-7; no reliable D call. With 1 base removed from V and 5 bases from J, the gap between germline ends came to 12 bases. Germline V lookup: CDR1 SGHTA, CDR2 FQGNSA. CDR3 size: 14 residues. As DNA, the CDR3 is TGTGCCAGCAGCTTAGTCGGTGGGTCCCACGAGCAGTACTTC. The encoded protein is CASSLVGGSHEQYF.

This CDR3 is CASSPLGGSTEAFF. CDR3 nucleotide sequence: TGTGCCAGCTCACCCCTCGGGGGATCCACTGAAGCTTTCTTT. The chain carries TRBV18 and TRBJ1-1; weak D call: TRBD1 (5 bases). This CDR3 has 14 residues. Germline loops: CDR1 KGHSH, CDR2 LQKENI. V was clipped by 3 bases and J by 4 bases, with 12 bases between them.

This chain connects TRBV15 to TRBJ2-1; D is perhaps TRBD2 (6 bases). Trimming pared 0 bases from V and 7 bases from J, leaving 13 bases between. The CDR3 totals 15 residues. Per the germline V gene, CDR1 is LNHNV and CDR2 is YYDKDF (reference sequence). The CDR3 DNA sequence: TGTGCCACCAGCAGAGAAGGAGGGAAGGTTAATGAGCAGTTCTTC. As protein: CATSREGGKVNEQFF.

The CDR3 is CASSPDRSSYNSPLHF. The CDR3 bases are TGTGCCAGCAGCCCTGACAGGAGCTCCTATAATTCACCCCTCCACTTT. V gene TRBV5-4 combines with J gene TRBJ1-6; a weak D match, TRBD1 (6 bases). Trimming cost V 4 bases and J 0 bases, with 11 bases left between them. Germline assignment: CDR1 SGHNT and CDR2 YYREEE (reference sequence). CDR3 size: 16 residues.

The CDR3 loop reads CASGDRVGGTDTQYF. DNA for the CDR3: TGTGCTAGTGGTGACAGGGTCGGGGGCACAGATACGCAGTATTTT. The gene calls are TRBV12-5 and TRBJ2-3; 7 nucleotides agree with TRBD1. The ends lost 5 bases at V and 1 base at J; junction bases unmatched: 6. Germline V gene sequence: CDR1 LGHNT, CDR2 FRNRAP. The CDR3 runs 15 residues.

The chain employs TRBV5-8 and TRBJ1-1, with D perhaps matching TRBD1 (5 bases). The V gene's germline CDR1 is SGHTS and CDR2 YDEGEE. Trimming removed 7 bases from V and 1 base from J, with 5 bases in between. CDR3 length: 11 residues. The CDR3 bases are TGTGCCAGCCAGGGGAACACTGAAGCTTTCTTT. It codes for CASQGNTEAFF.

V usage is TRBV7-2 and J usage is TRBJ2-1, with 11 bases fitting TRBD1. V lost 1 base and J lost 8; bases outside the gene matches: 7. Germline values: CDR1 SGHTA, CDR2 FQGNSA. The CDR3 spans 16 residues. CDR3 amino acids: CASSLVPDRGRDEQFF. DNA of the CDR3: TGTGCCAGCAGCTTAGTCCCGGACAGGGGGCGCGATGAGCAGTTCTTC.

The chain joins TRBV2 to TRBJ1-2, with 8 nucleotides matching TRBD1. With 6 bases clipped from V and 9 bases from J, the junction kept 6 bases outside the gene matches. Looked up from germline, CDR1 is SNHLY and CDR2 is FYNNEI. The CDR3 is 12 amino acids. The CDR3 protein is CASRGTGGSYTF. DNA for the CDR3: TGTGCCAGCAGGGGTACAGGGGGGAGCTACACCTTC.

The chain is built from TRBV25-1 and TRBJ2-1; 7 nucleotides line up with TRBD2. Germline values: CDR1 MGHDK, CDR2 SYGVNS. CDR3 length equals 15 residues. Germline trimming cut 9 bases from V and 6 bases from J; bases unmatched to any gene: 14. DNA for the CDR3: TGTGCCAGTGAGGAGCTGGCGGGAGCCCTCAATGAGCAGTTCTTC. Its protein product is CASEELAGALNEQFF.